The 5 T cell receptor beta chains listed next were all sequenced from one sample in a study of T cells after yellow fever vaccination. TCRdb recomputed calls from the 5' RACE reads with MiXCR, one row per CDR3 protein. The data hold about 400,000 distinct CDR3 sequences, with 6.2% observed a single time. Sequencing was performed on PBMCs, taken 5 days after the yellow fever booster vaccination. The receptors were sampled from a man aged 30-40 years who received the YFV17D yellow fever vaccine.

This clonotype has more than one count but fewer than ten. The CDR3 loop reads CAISSGVSGNTIYF. DNA for the CDR3: TGTGCCATCTCTTCGGGGGTCTCTGGAAACACCATATATTTT. The genes are TRBV28 and TRBJ1-3, with D tentatively TRBD1 (5 bases). This CDR3 spans 14 amino acids. Germline CDR1 MDHEN, CDR2 SYDVKM. V lost 10 bases and J 0 bases, leaving 13 bases between the germline ends.

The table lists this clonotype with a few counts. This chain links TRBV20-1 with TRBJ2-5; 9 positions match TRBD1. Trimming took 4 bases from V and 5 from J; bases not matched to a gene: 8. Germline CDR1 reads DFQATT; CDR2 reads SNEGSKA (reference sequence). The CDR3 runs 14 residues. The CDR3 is CSAIPTGGLETQYF. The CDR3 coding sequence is TGCAGTGCTATACCGACAGGGGGTTTGGAGACCCAGTACTTC.

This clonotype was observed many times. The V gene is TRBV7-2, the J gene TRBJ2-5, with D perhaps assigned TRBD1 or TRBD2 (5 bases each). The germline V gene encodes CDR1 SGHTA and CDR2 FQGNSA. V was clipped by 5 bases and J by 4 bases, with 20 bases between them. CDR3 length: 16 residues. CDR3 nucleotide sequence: TGTGCCAGCAGCGTAATCGGGACCCAGCTTCGAGAGACCCAGTACTTC. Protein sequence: CASSVIGTQLRETQYF.

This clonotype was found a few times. The CDR3 protein is CSASRASGGRGTDTQYF. CDR3 coding DNA: TGCAGTGCCTCCAGGGCTAGCGGGGGAAGAGGCACAGATACGCAGTATTTT. The chain recombines TRBV20-1 with TRBJ2-3, with 10 nucleotides matching TRBD2. Trimming cost V 6 bases and J 1 base; bases outside gene matches: 13. Germline V lookup: CDR1 DFQATT, CDR2 SNEGSKA (reference sequence). The CDR3 runs to 17 residues.

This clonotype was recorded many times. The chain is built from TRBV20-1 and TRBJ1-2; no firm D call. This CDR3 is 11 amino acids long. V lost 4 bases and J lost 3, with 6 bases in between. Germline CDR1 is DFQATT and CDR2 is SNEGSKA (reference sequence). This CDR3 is CSAKIDYGYTF. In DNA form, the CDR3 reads TGCAGTGCTAAGATAGACTATGGCTACACCTTC.